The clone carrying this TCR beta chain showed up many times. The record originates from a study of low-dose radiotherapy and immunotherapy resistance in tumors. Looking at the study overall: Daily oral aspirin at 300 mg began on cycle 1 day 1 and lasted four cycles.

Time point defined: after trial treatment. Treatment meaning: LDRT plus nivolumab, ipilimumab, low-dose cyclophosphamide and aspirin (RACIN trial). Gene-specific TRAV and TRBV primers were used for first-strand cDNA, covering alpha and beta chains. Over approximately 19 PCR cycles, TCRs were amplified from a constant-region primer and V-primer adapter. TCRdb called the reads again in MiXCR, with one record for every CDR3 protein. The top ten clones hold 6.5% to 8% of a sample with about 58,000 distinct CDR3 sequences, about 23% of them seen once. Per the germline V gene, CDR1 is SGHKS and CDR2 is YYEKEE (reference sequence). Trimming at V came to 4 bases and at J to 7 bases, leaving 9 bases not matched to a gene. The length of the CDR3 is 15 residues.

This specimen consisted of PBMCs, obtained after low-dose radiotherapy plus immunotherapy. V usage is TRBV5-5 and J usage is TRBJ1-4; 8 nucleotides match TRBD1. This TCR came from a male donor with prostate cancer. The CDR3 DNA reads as TGTGCCAGCAGCACGCAGACAGGGGCCCTTGAAAAACTGTTTTTT. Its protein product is CASSTQTGALEKLFF.